These 4 T cell receptor beta chains came from one sample sequenced in a study of T cells after yellow fever vaccination. TCRdb redid the calling of the 5' RACE reads with MiXCR, one entry per CDR3 protein. Of 29,000 or so distinct CDR3 sequences in the sample, 6.3% were seen once. The sequencing used PBMCs, either bulk or a sorted T-cell subset (CD4+, CD8+, memory, or dextramer-sorted; not recorded which), collected on the day of the yellow fever booster vaccination. These receptors came from a man aged 30 to 45 who received the YFV17D yellow fever vaccine.

The CDR3 DNA is TGCGCCAGCAGTGAGGGCTCGAAGCAGGGGGAAAAACTGTTTTTT. It specifies CASSEGSKQGEKLFF. The chain combines TRBV10-2 with TRBJ1-4, with a tentative D call TRBD1 (6 bases). This CDR3 contains 15 residues. In germline, CDR1 is WSHSY, CDR2 SAAADI. The V and J ends lost 2 bases and 8 bases respectively, with 15 bases between them.

This clonotype has at least ten counts. This chain joins TRBV29-1 and TRBJ2-5; D ambiguous. CDR1 and CDR2 (germline): SQVTM, ANQGSEA. V was shortened by 5 bases and J by 4 bases, with 14 bases between the two germline ends. CDR3 length: 13 amino acids. The CDR3 is CSVQNGISETQYF. CDR3 coding DNA: TGCAGCGTTCAAAACGGCATTTCAGAGACCCAGTACTTC.

In its sample, this clonotype was seen many times. The rearrangement links TRBV5-6 to TRBJ2-3; D remains unclear. The CDR3 runs to 13 residues. Germline lookup yields CDR1 SGHDT and CDR2 YYEEEE. V dropped 4 bases and J dropped 6 bases, with 12 bases sitting between them. In nucleotides, the CDR3 is TGTGCCAGCAGCAGCCGTGGGGTGGATACGCAGTATTTT. It specifies CASSSRGVDTQYF.

This clonotype was counted a few times. This sequence joins TRBV30 and TRBJ2-5, with a possible D match to TRBD2 (6 bases). The germline gives CDR1 GTSNPN, CDR2 SVGIG (reference sequence). The CDR3 loop spans 14 amino acids. V was shortened by 8 bases and J by 3 bases, with 19 bases between the two germline ends. The CDR3 spells CAITRGLGEETQYF. The CDR3 nucleotides are TGTGCCATTACGCGGGGCTTGGGGGAAGAGACCCAGTACTTC.